This TCR beta chain originates from a study of patients and donors after allogeneic stem cell transplantation. TCRdb ran MiXCR on the RT-PCR reads and lists one entry per CDR3 protein. The data hold around 200,000 distinct CDR3 sequences, with more than 35% observed a single time. The CDR3 is made up of 14 amino acids. The V segment lost 5 bases and the J segment 5 bases; nucleotides outside the gene matches: 7. Germline V gene lookup returns CDR1 MDHEN and CDR2 SYDVKM. The rearrangement links TRBV28 to TRBJ2-5; 8 nucleotides line up with TRBD2. The receptor comes from a human donor who was either an allogeneic HSCT recipient or a stem cell or donor lymphocyte infusion donor (not recorded which). It is not recorded whose cells these are; they may come from a transplant donor. The sequencing input was blood, either unsorted or a sorted T cell fraction (not recorded which). The CDR3 bases are TGTGCCAGCAGTCCGGGACTAGATATGGAGACCCAGTACTTC. Its protein product is CASSPGLDMETQYF.